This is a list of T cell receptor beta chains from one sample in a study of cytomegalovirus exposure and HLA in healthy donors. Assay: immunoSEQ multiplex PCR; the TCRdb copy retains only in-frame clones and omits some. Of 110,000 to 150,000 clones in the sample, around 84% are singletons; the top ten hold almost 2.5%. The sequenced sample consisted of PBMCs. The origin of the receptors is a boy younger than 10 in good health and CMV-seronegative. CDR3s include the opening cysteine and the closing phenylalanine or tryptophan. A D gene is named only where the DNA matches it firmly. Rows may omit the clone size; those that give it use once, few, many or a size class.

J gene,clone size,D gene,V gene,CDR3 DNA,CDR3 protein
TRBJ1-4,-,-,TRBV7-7,TGTGCCAGCAGCCCAATCGCCCGCGGGGGAAATGAAAAACTGTTTTTT,CASSPIARGGNEKLFF
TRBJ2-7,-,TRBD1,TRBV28,TGTGCCAGCAGACTTGGGACAGTCGCCTACGAGCAGTACTTC,CASRLGTVAYEQYF
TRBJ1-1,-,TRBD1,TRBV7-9,TGTGCCAGCAGCCCCGGGACAGGGGTCACTGAAGCTTTCTTT,CASSPGTGVTEAFF
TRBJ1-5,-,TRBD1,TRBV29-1,TGCAGCGTTCTTTCGGGACAGGGCCCTAATCAGCCCCAGCATTTT,CSVLSGQGPNQPQHF
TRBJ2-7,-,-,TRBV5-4,TGTGCCAGCAGCAAGGGTTACAGCGGAGCGAACGAGCAGTACTTC,CASSKGYSGANEQYF
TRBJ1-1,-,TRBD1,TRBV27,TGTGCCAGCAGTTTACTCGGGAACCGGGACAGGGGGCGCCCTGAAGCTTTCTTT,CASSLLGNRDRGRPEAFF
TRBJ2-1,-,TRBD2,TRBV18,TGTGCCAGCTCAGCAGCGGGGAAATACAATGAGCAGTTCTTC,CASSAAGKYNEQFF
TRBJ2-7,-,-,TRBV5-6,TGTGCCAGCAGCTTGCGACTAAGACTTGGGGAGCAGTACTTC,CASSLRLRLGEQYF
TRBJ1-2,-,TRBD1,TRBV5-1,TGCGCCAGCAGCTTGGATTCTCGACAGGGGAATACTTATGGCTACACCTTC,CASSLDSRQGNTYGYTF
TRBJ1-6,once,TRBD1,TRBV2,TGTGCCAGCAGAGGGGACAGCTCCTATAATTCACCCCTCCACTTT,CASRGDSSYNSPLHF
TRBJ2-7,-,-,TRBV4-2,TGTGCCAGCAGCCAAGGTGCGAGACAGCATACCTACGAGCAGTACTTC,CASSQGARQHTYEQYF
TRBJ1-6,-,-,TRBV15,TGTGCCACCAGCAGAGATGGGGCTGATAATTCACCCCTCCACTTT,CATSRDGADNSPLHF
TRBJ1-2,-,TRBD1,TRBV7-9,TGTGCCAGCAGCTGGGACAGCTTCTATGGCTACACCTTC,CASSWDSFYGYTF
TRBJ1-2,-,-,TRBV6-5,TGTGCCAGCAGAGGGACGGCGGGGTATGGCTACACCTTC,CASRGTAGYGYTF
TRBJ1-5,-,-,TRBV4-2,TGTGCCAGCAGCCGGTCAGGGGAGGGTCAGCCCCAGCATTTT,CASSRSGEGQPQHF
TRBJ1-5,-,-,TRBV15,TGTGCCACCAGCAGAGAGTATGGGGGGACCAATCAGCCCCAGCATTTT,CATSREYGGTNQPQHF
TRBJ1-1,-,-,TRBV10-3,TGTGCCATCAGTGAGTCAGCGGACAGACCGGGGAACACTGAAGCTTTCTTT,CAISESADRPGNTEAFF
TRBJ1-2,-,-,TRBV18,TGTGCCAGCTCGTACGACAAGAACTATGGCTACACCTTC,CASSYDKNYGYTF
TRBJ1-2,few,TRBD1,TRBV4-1,TGCGCCAGCAGCCAAGAGCCCGCAGGGGGTTCATATGGCTACACCTTC,CASSQEPAGGSYGYTF
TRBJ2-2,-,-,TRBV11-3,TGTGCCAGCAGCCCCCGGGGTGCGCAAGACACCGGGGAGCTGTTTTTT,CASSPRGAQDTGELFF
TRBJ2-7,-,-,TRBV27,TGTGCCAGCAGGGATTGGACAGACACTTCTTCGTTCGACTACGAGCAGTACTTC,CASRDWTDTSSFDYEQYF
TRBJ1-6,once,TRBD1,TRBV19,TGTGCCAGTAGTTTGACAGGGGAAAATTCACCCCTCCACTTT,CASSLTGENSPLHF
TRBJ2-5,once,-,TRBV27,TGTGCCAGCAGTTTATCGATCGGGAGACAAGAGACCCAGTACTTC,CASSLSIGRQETQYF
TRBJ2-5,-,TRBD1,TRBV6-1,TGTGCCAGCAGTGCGACAGGGACCCAAGAGACCCAGTACTTC,CASSATGTQETQYF
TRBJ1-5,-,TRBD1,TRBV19,TGTGCCATCCGACAGGGGGATAGCAATCAGCCCCAGCATTTT,CAIRQGDSNQPQHF
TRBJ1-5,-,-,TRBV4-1,TGCGCCAGCAGCCTTCCCCCGGGAGGCCCCAATCAGCCCCAGCATTTT,CASSLPPGGPNQPQHF
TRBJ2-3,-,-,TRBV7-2,TGTGCCAGCAGCTTACCGTCCACTAGCACAGATACGCAGTATTTT,CASSLPSTSTDTQYF
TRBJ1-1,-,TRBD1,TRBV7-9,TGTGCCAGCAGCAAACCGGGACAGCCGAACACTGAAGCTTTCTTT,CASSKPGQPNTEAFF
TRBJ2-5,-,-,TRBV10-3,TGTGCCATCGGCTTGGAGACCCAGTACTTC,CAIGLETQYF
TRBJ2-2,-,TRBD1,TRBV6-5,TGTGCCAGCAGTAGACAGGGAAAGGCCGGGGAGCTGTTTTTT,CASSRQGKAGELFF
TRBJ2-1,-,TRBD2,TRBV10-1,TGCGCCAGCAGTGCATCGGGAGGCTTAAATGAGCAGTTCTTC,CASSASGGLNEQFF
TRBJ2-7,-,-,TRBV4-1,TGCGCCAGCAGCCTCTCCTACAGGGACTACGAGCAGTACTTC,CASSLSYRDYEQYF
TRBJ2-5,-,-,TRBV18,TGTGCCAGCTCACGGGGCAGGGGAGAGACCCAGTACTTC,CASSRGRGETQYF
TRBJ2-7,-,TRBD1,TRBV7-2,TGTGCCAGCAGCTTGGGACAGAACTACGAGCAGTACTTC,CASSLGQNYEQYF
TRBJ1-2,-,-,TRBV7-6,TGTGCCAGCAGCTTATCCGGGGTGGGAGGCTACACCTTC,CASSLSGVGGYTF
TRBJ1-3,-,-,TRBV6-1,TGTGCCAGCAGTGAAGCGGAGACCCGAAACACCATATATTTT,CASSEAETRNTIYF
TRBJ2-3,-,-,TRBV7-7,TGTGCCAGCAGCTTAAGGGGAACCTCAGATACGCAGTATTTT,CASSLRGTSDTQYF
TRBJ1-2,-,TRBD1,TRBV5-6,TGTGCCAGCAGCGGCGACAGGGCCCAACCCTATGGCTACACCTTC,CASSGDRAQPYGYTF
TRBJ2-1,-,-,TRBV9,TGTGCCAGCAGCCTCGAACCGAGGGGGGAGCAGTTCTTC,CASSLEPRGEQFF
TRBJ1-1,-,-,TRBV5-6,TGTGCCAGCAGCTCTACGACGGAGGAAGCTTTCTTT,CASSSTTEEAFF
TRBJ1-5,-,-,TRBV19,TGTGCCAGTAGAACAGGGAATCAGCCCCAGCATTTT,CASRTGNQPQHF
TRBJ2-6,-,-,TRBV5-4,TGTGCCAGCAGCCCGATAGGGAGGCCTCACGGGGCCAACGTCCTGACTTTC,CASSPIGRPHGANVLTF
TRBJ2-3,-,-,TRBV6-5,TGTGCCAGCAGTGCTAGAACAGATACGCAGTATTTT,CASSARTDTQYF
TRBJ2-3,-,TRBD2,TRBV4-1,TGCGCCAGCAGCCCCGGGGGCGGGACTAGCGGGAGCACAGATACGCAGTATTTT,CASSPGGGTSGSTDTQYF
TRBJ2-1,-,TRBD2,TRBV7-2,TGTGCCAGCAGCTGGGGACTAGCGGGGAGGCTGGGGGAGCAGTTCTTC,CASSWGLAGRLGEQFF
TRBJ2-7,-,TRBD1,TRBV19,TGTGCCAGTAAGGCGCGGGCAGGGGGCGCTTTGGTCGAGCAGTACTTC,CASKARAGGALVEQYF
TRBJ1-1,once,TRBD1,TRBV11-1,TGTGCCAGCCGTGGACAGGGTTTAGCTGAAGCTTTCTTT,CASRGQGLAEAFF
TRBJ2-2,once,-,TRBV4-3,TGCGCCAGCAGCCAAGTTCGGGGAGGACCCCCCTGGGAGCTGTTTTTT,CASSQVRGGPPWELFF
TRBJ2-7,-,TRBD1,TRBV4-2,TGTGCCAGCAGCCAAGGGGATGGACAGGGGGCTTTATACGAGCAGTACTTC,CASSQGDGQGALYEQYF